This T cell receptor beta chain was recovered during a study of blood T cell repertoires in COVID-19. Study at large: Sites across the United States, Italy and Spain contributed samples from acute and convalescent COVID-19. PBMCs, B-cell-depleted T cells, or T cells provided the cDNA or gDNA that made up the material.

Original processing notes: Reference gene primers were amplified, and this amplification served to estimate nucleated cell counts. Repertoires were generated with immunoSEQ multiplex PCR, while TCRdb's copy carries only in-frame clones and drops some. V and J calls and clone size are given by that table; D and trimming were obtained from the DNA. The table has 150,000 to 200,000 clones, approximately 85% seen once. Trimming shortened V by 5 bases and J by 2 bases, and 8 bases separated the two germline ends. The germline gives CDR1 SGHRS, CDR2 YFSETQ. The CDR3 sequence is 12 residues long. This chain joins TRBV5-1 and TRBJ2-7; the D is unclear. Sequenced input: peripheral blood. The receptor comes from a man in his 60s with acute or convalescent COVID-19. The DNA of the CDR3 is TGCGCCAGCAGTGGGCAGGCCTACGAGCAGTACTTC. This sequence encodes CASSGQAYEQYF.